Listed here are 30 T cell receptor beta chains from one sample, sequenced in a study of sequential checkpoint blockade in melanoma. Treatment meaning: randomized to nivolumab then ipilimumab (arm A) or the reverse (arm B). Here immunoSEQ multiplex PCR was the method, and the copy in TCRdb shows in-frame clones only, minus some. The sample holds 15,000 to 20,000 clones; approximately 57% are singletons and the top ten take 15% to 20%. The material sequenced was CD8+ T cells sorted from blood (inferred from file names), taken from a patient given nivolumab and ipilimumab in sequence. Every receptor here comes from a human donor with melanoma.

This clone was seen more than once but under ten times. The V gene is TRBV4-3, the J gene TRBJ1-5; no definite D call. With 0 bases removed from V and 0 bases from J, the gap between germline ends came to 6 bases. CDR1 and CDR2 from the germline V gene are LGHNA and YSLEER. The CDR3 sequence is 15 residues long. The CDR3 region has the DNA TGCGCCAGCAGCCAAGAACACTATAGCAATCAGCCCCAGCATTTT. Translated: CASSQEHYSNQPQHF.

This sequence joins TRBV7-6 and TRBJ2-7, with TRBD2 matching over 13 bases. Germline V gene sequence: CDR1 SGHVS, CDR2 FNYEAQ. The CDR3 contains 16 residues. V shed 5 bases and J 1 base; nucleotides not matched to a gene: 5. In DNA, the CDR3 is TGTGCCAGCAGCGTCGGACTAGCGGGGGAATCCTACGAGCAGTACTTC. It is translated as CASSVGLAGESYEQYF.

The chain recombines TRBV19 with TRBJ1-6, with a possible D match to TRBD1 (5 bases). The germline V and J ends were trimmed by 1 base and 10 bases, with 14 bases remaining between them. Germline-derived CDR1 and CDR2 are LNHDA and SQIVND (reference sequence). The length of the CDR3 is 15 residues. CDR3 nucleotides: TGTGCCAGTAGTATAGTGACAGCCTTTGGGTCACCCCTCCACTTT. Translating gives CASSIVTAFGSPLHF.

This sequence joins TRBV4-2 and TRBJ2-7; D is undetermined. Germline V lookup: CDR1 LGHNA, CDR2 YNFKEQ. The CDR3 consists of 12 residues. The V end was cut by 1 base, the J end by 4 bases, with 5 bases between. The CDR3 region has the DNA TGTGCCAGCAGCCAAGGGCGGTACGAGCAGTACTTC. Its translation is CASSQGRYEQYF.

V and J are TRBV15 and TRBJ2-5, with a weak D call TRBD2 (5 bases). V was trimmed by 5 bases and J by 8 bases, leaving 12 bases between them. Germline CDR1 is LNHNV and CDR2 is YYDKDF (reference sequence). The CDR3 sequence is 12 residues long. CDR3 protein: CATSGAGETQYF. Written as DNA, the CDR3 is TGTGCCACCAGCGGTGCCGGGGAAACCCAGTACTTC.

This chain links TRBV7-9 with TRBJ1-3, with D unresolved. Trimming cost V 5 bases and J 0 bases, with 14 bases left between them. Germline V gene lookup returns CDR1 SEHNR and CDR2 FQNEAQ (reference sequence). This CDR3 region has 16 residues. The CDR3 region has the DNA TGTGCCAGCAGCCCCCTAGAGACGATCTCTGGAAACACCATATATTTT. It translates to CASSPLETISGNTIYF.

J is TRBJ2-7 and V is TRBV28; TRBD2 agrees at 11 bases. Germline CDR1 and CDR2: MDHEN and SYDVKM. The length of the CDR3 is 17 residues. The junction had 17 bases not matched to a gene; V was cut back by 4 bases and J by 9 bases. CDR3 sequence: CASSSDRGELAGAGQYF. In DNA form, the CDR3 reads TGTGCCAGCAGTTCGGACAGGGGAGAACTAGCGGGGGCCGGGCAGTACTTC. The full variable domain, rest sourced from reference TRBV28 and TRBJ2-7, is DVKVTQSSRYLVKRTGEKVFLECVQDMDHENMFWYRQDPGLGLRLIYFSYDVKMKEKGDIPEGYSVSREKKERFSLILESASTNQTSMYLCASSSDRGELAGAGQYFGPGTRLTVT.

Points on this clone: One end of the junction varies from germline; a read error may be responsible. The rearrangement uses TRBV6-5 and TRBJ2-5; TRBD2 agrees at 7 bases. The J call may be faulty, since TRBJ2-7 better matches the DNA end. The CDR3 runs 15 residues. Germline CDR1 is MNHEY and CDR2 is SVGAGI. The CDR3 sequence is CASSLSGEATYEQYF. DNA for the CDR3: TGCGCCAGCAGCTTAAGCGGGGAGGCAACCTACGAGCAGTACTTC.

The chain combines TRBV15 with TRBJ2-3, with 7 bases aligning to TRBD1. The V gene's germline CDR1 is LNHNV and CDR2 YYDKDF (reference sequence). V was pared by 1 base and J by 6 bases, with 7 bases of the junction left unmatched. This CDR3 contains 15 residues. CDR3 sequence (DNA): TGTGCCACCAGCAGAGGGAACAGGGGTTATGATACGCAGTATTTT. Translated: CATSRGNRGYDTQYF.

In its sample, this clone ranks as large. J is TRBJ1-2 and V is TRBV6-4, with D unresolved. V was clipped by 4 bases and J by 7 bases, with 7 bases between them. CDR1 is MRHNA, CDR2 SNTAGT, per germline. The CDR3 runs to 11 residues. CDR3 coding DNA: TGTGCCAGCAGTGCCCCTAGTGGCTACACCTTC. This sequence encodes CASSAPSGYTF.

CDR3 sequence (DNA): TGTGCCAGCAAAGTACAGGAGAACACTGAAGCTTTCTTT. Amino acid sequence: CASKVQENTEAFF. The chain links TRBV28 to TRBJ1-1; TRBD1 is a possible D gene (5 bases). Germline V gene sequence: CDR1 MDHEN, CDR2 SYDVKM. Trimming took 7 bases from V and 1 from J, leaving 10 bases between them. The CDR3 loop spans 13 amino acids.

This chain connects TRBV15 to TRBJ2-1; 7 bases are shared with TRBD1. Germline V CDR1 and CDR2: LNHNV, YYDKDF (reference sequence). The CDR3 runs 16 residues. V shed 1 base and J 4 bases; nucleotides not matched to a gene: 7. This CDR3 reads CATSRGPGTDYNEQFF. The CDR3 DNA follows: TGTGCCACCAGCAGAGGCCCCGGGACAGATTACAATGAGCAGTTCTTC.

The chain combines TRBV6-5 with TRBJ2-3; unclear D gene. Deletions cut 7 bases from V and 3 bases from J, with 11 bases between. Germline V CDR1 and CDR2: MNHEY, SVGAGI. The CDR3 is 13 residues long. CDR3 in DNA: TGTGCCAGCACCCCTTCGACTACAGATACGCAGTATTTT. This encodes CASTPSTTDTQYF.

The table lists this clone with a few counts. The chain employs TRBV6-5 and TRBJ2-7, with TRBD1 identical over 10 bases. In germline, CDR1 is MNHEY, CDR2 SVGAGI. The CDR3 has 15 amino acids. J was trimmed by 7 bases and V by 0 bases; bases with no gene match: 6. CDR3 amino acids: CASSYSGTGVGEQYF. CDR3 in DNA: TGTGCCAGCAGTTACTCTGGGACAGGGGTAGGGGAGCAGTACTTC.

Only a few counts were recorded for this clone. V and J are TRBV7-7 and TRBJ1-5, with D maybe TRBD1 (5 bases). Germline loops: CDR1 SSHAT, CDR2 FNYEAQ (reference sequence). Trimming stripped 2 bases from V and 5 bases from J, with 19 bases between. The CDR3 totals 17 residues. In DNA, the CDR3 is TGTGCCAGCAGCTTATTTGTGAAGCAGGGCGAGGATCAGCCCCAGCATTTT. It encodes CASSLFVKQGEDQPQHF.

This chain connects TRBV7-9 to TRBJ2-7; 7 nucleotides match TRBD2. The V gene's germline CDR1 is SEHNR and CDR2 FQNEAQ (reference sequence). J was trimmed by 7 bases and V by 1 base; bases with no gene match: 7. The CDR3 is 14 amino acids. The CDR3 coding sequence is TGTGCCAGCAGCTTAGAAGGGCTAGCGGATGAGCAGTACTTC. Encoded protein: CASSLEGLADEQYF.

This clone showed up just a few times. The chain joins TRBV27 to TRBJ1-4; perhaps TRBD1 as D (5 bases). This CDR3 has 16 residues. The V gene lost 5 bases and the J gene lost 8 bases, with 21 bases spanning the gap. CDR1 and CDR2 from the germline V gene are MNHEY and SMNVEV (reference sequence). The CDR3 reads CASSPATRGGREKLFF. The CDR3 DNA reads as TGTGCCAGCAGTCCCGCAACGAGGGGAGGAAGGGAAAAACTGTTTTTT.

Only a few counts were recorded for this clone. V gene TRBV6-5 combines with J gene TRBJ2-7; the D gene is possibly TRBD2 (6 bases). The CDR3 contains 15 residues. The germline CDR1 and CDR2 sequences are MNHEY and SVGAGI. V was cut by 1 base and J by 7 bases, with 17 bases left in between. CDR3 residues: CASSYLLDGLLEQYF. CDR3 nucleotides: TGTGCCAGCAGTTACTTACTCGACGGACTACTGGAGCAGTACTTC.

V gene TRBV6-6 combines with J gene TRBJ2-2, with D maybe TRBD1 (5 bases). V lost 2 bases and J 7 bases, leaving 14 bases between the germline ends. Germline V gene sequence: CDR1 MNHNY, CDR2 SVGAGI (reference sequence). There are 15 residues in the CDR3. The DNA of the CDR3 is TGTGCCAGCAGTTACAGCAGGGCCGTTAGCGGGGAGCTGTTTTTT. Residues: CASSYSRAVSGELFF.

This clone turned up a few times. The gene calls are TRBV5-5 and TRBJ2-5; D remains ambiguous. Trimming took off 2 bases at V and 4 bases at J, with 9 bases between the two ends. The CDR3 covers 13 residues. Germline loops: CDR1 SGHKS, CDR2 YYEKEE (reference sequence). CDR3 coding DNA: TGTGCCAGCAGCTTCCTAGAAACAGAGACCCAGTACTTC. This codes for CASSFLETETQYF.

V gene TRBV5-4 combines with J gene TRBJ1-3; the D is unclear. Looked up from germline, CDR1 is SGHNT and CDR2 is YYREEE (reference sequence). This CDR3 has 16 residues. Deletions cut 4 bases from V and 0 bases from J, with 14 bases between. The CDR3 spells CASSRGDGSSGNTIYF. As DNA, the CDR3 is TGTGCCAGCAGCCGAGGTGACGGAAGCTCTGGAAACACCATATATTTT. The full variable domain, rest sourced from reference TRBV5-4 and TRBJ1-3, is ETGVTQSPTHLIKTRGQQVTLRCSSQSGHNTVSWYQQALGQGPQFIFQYYREEENGRGNFPPRFSGLQFPNYSSELNVNALELDDSALYLCASSRGDGSSGNTIYFGEGSWLTVV.

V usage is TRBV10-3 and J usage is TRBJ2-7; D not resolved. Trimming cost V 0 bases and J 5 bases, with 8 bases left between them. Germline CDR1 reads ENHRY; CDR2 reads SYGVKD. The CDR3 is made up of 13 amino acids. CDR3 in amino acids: CAISESVYHEQYF. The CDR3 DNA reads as TGTGCCATCAGTGAGTCGGTCTACCACGAGCAGTACTTC.

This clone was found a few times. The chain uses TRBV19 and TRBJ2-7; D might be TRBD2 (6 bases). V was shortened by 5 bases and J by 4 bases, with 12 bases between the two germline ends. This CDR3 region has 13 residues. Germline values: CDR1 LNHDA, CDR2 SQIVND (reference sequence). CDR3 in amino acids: CASSPRDGYEQYF. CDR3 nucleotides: TGTGCCAGTAGTCCGCGGGACGGGTACGAGCAGTACTTC.

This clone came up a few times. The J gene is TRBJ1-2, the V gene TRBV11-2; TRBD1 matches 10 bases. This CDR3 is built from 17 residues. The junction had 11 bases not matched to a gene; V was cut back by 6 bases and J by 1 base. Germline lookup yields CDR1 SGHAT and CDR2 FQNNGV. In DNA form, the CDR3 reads TGTGCCAGCAGTTTGGGGACAGGGGTGACATTTAACTATGGCTACACCTTC. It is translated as CASSLGTGVTFNYGYTF.

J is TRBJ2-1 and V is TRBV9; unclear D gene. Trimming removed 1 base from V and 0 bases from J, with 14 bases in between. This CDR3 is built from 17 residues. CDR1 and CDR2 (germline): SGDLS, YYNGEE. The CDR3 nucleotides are TGTGCCAGCAGCGTAAAGTCCGGTACCTCCTCCTACAATGAGCAGTTCTTC. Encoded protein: CASSVKSGTSSYNEQFF. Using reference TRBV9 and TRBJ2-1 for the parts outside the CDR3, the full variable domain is DSGVTQTPKHLITATGQRVTLRCSPRSGDLSVYWYQQSLDQGLQFLIQYYNGEERAKGNILERFSAQQFPDLHSELNLSSLELGDSALYFCASSVKSGTSSYNEQFFGPGTRLTVL.

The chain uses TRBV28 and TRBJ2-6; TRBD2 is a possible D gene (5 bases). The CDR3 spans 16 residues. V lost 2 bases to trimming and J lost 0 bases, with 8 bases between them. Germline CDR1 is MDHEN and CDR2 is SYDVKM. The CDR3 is CASSLLRDSGANVLTF. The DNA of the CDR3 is TGTGCCAGCAGTTTACTACGGGACTCTGGGGCCAACGTCCTGACTTTC. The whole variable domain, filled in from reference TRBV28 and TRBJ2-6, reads DVKVTQSSRYLVKRTGEKVFLECVQDMDHENMFWYRQDPGLGLRLIYFSYDVKMKEKGDIPEGYSVSREKKERFSLILESASTNQTSMYLCASSLLRDSGANVLTFGAGSRLTVL.

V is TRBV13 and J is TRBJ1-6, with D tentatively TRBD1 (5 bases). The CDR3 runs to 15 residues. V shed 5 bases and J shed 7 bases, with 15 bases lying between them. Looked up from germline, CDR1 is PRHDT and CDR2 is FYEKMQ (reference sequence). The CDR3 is CASSPFQGGNSPLHF. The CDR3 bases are TGTGCCAGCAGCCCGTTCCAGGGTGGGAATTCACCCCTCCACTTT.

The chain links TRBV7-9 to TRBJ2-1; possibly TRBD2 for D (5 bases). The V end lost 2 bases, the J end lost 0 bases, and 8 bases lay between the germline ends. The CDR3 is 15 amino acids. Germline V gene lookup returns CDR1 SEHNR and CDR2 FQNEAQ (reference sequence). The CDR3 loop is CASSLQRSSYNEQFF. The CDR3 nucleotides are TGTGCCAGCAGCTTACAGCGGAGCTCCTACAATGAGCAGTTCTTC.

The CDR3 bases are TGTGCCAGCAGTGATTGGGGGGTGACCGGGGAGCTGTTTTTT. This gives the protein CASSDWGVTGELFF. The rearrangement joins TRBV2 to TRBJ2-2, with D possibly being TRBD2 (6 bases). Germline lookup yields CDR1 SNHLY and CDR2 FYNNEI. The CDR3 runs 14 residues. V gave up 3 bases and J gave up 5 bases, with 10 bases separating them.

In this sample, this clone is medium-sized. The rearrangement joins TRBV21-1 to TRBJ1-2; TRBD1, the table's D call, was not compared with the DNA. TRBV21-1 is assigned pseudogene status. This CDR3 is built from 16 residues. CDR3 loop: CASSKEGTGGRYGYTF. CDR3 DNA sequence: TGTGCCAGCAGCAAAGAAGGGACAGGGGGCCGCTATGGCTACACCTTC.